The 2 T cell receptor beta chains below all came from one sample that was sequenced in a study of multiple sclerosis patients with progressive multifocal leukoencephalopathy (dated by TCRdb to between 2019 and 2020). Taken with the paper, the label for time point translates to: more than 5 months of natalizumab therapy. The treatment or condition label on this specimen signifies: on natalizumab therapy at sampling. Libraries were prepared through the immunoSEQ multiplex PCR assay. TCRdb took over this immuneACCESS table, retaining in-frame rearrangements with V and J assigned. Such tables are incomplete; in checked studies, under half of the missing clones stem from an unresolved V gene, and the remainder is unexplained. The sample has over 25,000 clones on record, approximately 89% of them singletons. The ten largest clones capture about 1.4% of the sample. The sequencing used PBMCs, collected from a patient treated with natalizumab. The source of these receptors is a human donor with multiple sclerosis.

J is TRBJ2-7 and V is TRBV14; no clear D. The V gene's germline CDR1 is SGHDN and CDR2 FVKESK. CDR3 length: 12 residues. With 2 bases removed from V and 3 bases from J, the gap between germline ends came to 5 bases. The CDR3 DNA follows: TGTGCCAGCAGCCAAACTCGCTACGAGCAGTACTTC. Translation: CASSQTRYEQYF.

This chain links TRBV30 with TRBJ1-5; D is ambiguous. Between the trimmed V and J ends, which lost 1 base and 4 bases, there was a span of 11 bases. Germline lookup yields CDR1 GTSNPN and CDR2 SVGIG (reference sequence). The CDR3 contains 14 residues. CDR3 in amino acids: CAWSGGQDNQPQHF. The CDR3 coding sequence is TGTGCCTGGAGTGGCGGGCAGGATAATCAGCCCCAGCATTTT.